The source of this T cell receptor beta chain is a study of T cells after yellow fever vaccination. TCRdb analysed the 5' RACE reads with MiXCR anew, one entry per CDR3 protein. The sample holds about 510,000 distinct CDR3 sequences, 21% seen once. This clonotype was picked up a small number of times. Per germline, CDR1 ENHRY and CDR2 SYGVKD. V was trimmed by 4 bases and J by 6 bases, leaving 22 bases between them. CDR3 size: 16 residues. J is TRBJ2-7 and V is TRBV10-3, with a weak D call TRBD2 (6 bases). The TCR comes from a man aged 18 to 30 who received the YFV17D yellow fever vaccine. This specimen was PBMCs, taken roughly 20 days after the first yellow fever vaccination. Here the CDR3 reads CAISALWELATTEQYF. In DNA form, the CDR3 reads TGTGCCATCAGTGCTCTGTGGGAACTAGCCACAACCGAGCAGTACTTC.